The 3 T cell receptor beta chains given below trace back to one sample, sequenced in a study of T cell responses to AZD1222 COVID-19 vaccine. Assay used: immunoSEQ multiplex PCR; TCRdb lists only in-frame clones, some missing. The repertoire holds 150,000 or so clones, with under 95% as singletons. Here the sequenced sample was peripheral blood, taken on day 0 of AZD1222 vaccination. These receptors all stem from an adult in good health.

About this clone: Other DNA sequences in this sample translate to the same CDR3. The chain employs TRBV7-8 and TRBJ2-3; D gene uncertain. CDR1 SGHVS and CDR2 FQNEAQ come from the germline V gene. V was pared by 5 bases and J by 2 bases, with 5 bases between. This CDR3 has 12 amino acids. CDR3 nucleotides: TGTGCCAGCAGCCCCTTCACAGATACGCAGTATTTT. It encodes CASSPFTDTQYF.

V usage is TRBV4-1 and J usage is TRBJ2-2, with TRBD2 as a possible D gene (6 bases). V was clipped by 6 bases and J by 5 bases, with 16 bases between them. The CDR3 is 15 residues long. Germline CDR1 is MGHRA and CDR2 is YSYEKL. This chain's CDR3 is CASRRNREQTGELFF. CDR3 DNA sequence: TGCGCCAGCAGGCGTAACCGGGAGCAGACCGGGGAGCTGTTTTTT.

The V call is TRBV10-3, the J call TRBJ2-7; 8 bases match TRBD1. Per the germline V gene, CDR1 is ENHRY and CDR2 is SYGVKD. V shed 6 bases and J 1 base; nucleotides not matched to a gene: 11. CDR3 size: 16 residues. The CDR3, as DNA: TGTGCCATCAGCATCGTCTCGGGACAGGCTTCCTACGAGCAGTACTTC. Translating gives CAISIVSGQASYEQYF.